One TCR beta chain is described in this entry. Its antigen remains unknown. TCRdb ran MiXCR on the RT-PCR reads and lists one entry per CDR3 protein. The sample carries just over 300,000 distinct CDR3 sequences, roughly 20% recorded once. These data originate in a study of response to subunit inactivated influenza vaccine. Overall study findings and caveats: The authors suggested that few new T cells are recruited per seasonal influenza vaccination.

Germline V lookup: CDR1 DFQATT, CDR2 SNEGSKA (reference sequence). Trimming pared 1 base from V and 6 bases from J, leaving 10 bases between. This CDR3 comprises 14 residues. The receptor comes from a man between 50 and 70 years old who received an inactivated influenza vaccine. The chain has TRBV20-1 and TRBJ1-6, with D possibly TRBD1 on 5 matching bases. This specimen consisted of PBMCs from blood, obtained 21 months after vaccination. CDR3 loop: CSARVHGANSPLHF. The CDR3 nucleotides are TGCAGTGCTAGAGTGCATGGGGCTAATTCACCCCTCCACTTT.